This T cell receptor beta chain emerged from a study of shared clonotypes between healthy human individuals. General observations from the study: Large depth notwithstanding, sorted-subset sequencing proved incomplete by rarefaction. Against clonotypes common to all four donors, non-shared ones had lower generation probabilities.

CDR1 and CDR2 (germline): GTSNPN, SVGIG (reference sequence). This CDR3 has 15 amino acids. Deletions cut 3 bases from V and 8 bases from J, with 17 bases between. This clone came up once. Its antigen is unidentified. In the study's own analysis: From ImmunoSEQ came sequences covering only the junction and carrying no quality scores, so filtering differed. Method: immunoSEQ multiplex PCR; TCRdb's copy keeps in-frame clones and lacks some. That table gives V, J and clone size, and the DNA gave D and trimming. The data show under 200,000 clones, over 85% seen once. The V and J genes are TRBV30 and TRBJ1-6; possible D gene TRBD1, 6 bases. The material sequenced was naive CD4+ T cells sorted from blood. The subset was: CD45RA+ positively selected. The receptor was derived from a woman aged 25-40 years in good health. The DNA of the CDR3 is TGTGCCTGGAGCGGGGGCGGCAGGGTGGATTCACCCCTCCACTTT. This translates into CAWSGGGRVDSPLHF.